Presented here are 5 T cell receptor beta chains from one specimen sequenced in a study of OX40 agonist ivuxolimab in advanced cancers. Libraries were prepared by immunoSEQ multiplex PCR; TCRdb keeps only in-frame clonotypes and omits some of them. Here the sample spans roughly 70,000 clones, roughly 89% being singletons. The material sequenced was CD4+ or CD8+ T cells sorted from blood, taken in a trial of the OX40 agonist ivuxolimab. Source of these receptors: an adult with an advanced solid tumor such as melanoma, head and neck, liver or kidney cancer.

The chain carries TRBV19 and TRBJ1-5; 9 bases are shared with TRBD1. The CDR3 extends over 16 amino acids. Germline CDR1 and CDR2: LNHDA and SQIVND (reference sequence). V lost 3 bases, J lost 1 base, and 4 bases stayed unmatched. The CDR3 nucleotides are TGTGCCAGTAGTATGCACAGGGGGCCCAGCAATCAGCCCCAGCATTTT. Translated: CASSMHRGPSNQPQHF.

J is TRBJ2-7 and V is TRBV6-1, with unresolved D. The CDR3 runs 13 residues. CDR1 is MNHNS and CDR2 is SASEGT in the germline V gene. Trimming shortened V by 4 bases and J by 4 bases, and 11 bases separated the two germline ends. CDR3 nucleotides: TGTGCCAGCAGTGTAAATGCCCCATACGAGCAGTACTTC. Its protein product is CASSVNAPYEQYF.

For this clone: This sample also contains other DNA sequences that code for the same CDR3. The chain combines TRBV18 with TRBJ1-5; D gene uncertain. Trimming removed 2 bases at V and 0 bases at J, with 5 bases between. Germline values: CDR1 KGHSH, CDR2 LQKENI. This CDR3 is 14 amino acids long. Here the CDR3 DNA reads TGTGCCAGCTCACCAGGGCGTAGCAATCAGCCCCAGCATTTT. Amino acid sequence: CASSPGRSNQPQHF.

This clone was observed once. The chain carries TRBV4-1 and TRBJ1-2; D unclear. This CDR3 has 16 amino acids. V was cut by 0 bases and J by 4 bases, with 15 bases left in between. CDR1 MGHRA and CDR2 YSYEKL come from the germline V gene. CDR3 nucleotide sequence: TGCGCCAGCAGCCAAGATGTTCGGGGTCAGATCTATGGCTACACCTTC. As protein: CASSQDVRGQIYGYTF.

The genes are TRBV6-6 and TRBJ1-2, with no clear D. Germline V gene lookup returns CDR1 MNHNY and CDR2 SVGAGI (reference sequence). V was cut by 6 bases and J by 5 bases, with 10 bases left in between. CDR3 size: 12 residues. The CDR3 nucleotides are TGTGCCAGCAGCTCAGACAAGTATGGCTACACCTTC. As protein: CASSSDKYGYTF.